The sequence of this T cell receptor beta chain was determined in a study of T cell responses to AZD1222 COVID-19 vaccine. Only in-frame clones appear in the TCRdb table, and some are missing; sequencing was by immunoSEQ multiplex PCR. Here the sample spans a few hundred thousand clones, 80% to 95% being singletons. Points from the study as a whole: Nearly half of the spike-specific TCRs reportedly recognize variant regions that carry no mutations.

The CDR3 loop spans 14 amino acids. The germline V gene has CDR1 KGHDR and CDR2 SFDVKD. Trimming took 4 bases from V and 2 from J, leaving 10 bases between them. Notes on this clone: Its antigen is undetermined.

The sequencing here drew on peripheral blood, taken on day 0 of AZD1222 vaccination. This sequence was found in an adult in good health. The rearrangement joins TRBV24-1 to TRBJ2-5, with D possibly being TRBD1 or TRBD2 (6 bases each). The CDR3 sequence is CATSDRGGQETQYF. For the CDR3, the DNA is TGTGCCACCAGTGACAGGGGAGGACAAGAGACCCAGTACTTC.